This T cell receptor (beta chain) was sequenced for a study of beta chain features in type 1 diabetes. Sequencing targeted expressed TCRB transcripts, as all isolated RNA had been reverse transcribed. This table comes from immunoSEQ multiplex PCR, and its TCRdb copy is limited to in-frame clones, with some not included. Altogether 500,000 to 700,000 clones are present, 15% to 19% being singletons, with the ten largest covering 0.093%. This clone occurred a few times. The CDR3 contains 14 residues. The V gene's germline CDR1 is SGHNT and CDR2 YYREEE (reference sequence). Trimming shortened V by 3 bases and J by 1 base, and 10 bases separated the two germline ends.

The TCR was taken from a man between 18 and 35 years old in good health. Sequenced sample: naive CD4+ T cells from blood. The gene calls are TRBV5-4 and TRBJ2-5; D is possibly TRBD1 (6 bases). For the CDR3, the DNA is TGTGCCAGCAGCTATGGGGGCCTCCAAGAGACCCAGTACTTC. Amino acids: CASSYGGLQETQYF.